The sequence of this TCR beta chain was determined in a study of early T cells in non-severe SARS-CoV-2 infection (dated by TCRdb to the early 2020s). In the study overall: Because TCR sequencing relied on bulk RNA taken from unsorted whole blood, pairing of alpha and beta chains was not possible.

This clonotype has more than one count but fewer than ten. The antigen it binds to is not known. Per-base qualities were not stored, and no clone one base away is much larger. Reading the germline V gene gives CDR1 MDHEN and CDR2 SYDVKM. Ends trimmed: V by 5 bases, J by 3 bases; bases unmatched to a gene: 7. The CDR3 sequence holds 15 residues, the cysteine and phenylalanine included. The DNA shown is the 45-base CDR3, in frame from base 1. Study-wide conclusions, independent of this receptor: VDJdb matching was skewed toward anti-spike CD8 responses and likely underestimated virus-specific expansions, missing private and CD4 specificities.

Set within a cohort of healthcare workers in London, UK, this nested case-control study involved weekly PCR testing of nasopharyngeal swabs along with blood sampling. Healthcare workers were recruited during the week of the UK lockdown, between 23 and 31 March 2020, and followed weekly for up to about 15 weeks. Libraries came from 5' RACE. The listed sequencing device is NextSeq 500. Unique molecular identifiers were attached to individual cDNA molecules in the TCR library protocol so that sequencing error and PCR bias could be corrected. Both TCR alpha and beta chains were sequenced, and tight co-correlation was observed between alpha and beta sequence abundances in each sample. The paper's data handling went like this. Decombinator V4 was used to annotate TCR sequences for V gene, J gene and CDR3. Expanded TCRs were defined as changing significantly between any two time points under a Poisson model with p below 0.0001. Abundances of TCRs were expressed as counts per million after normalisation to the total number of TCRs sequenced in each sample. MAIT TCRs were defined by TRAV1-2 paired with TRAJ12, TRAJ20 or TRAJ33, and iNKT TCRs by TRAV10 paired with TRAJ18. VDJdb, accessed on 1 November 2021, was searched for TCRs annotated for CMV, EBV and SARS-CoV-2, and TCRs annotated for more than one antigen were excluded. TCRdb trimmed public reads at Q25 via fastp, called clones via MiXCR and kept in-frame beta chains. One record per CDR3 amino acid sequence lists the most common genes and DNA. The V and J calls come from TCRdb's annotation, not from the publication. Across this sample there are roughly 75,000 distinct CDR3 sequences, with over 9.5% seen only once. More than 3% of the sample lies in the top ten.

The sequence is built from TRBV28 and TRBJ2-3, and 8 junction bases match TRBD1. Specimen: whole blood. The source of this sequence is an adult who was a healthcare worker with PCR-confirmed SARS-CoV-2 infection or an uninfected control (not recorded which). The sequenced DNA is TGTGCCAGCAGTACCGGACAGGGATGGACAGATACGCAGTATTTT. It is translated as CASSTGQGWTDTQYF. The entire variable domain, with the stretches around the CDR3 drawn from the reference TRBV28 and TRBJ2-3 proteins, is DVKVTQSSRYLVKRTGEKVFLECVQDMDHENMFWYRQDPGLGLRLIYFSYDVKMKEKGDIPEGYSVSREKKERFSLILESASTNQTSMYLCASSTGQGWTDTQYFGPGTRLTVL.